A selection of T cell receptor beta chains follows, all from one sample in a study of cytomegalovirus exposure and HLA in healthy donors. The protocol was immunoSEQ multiplex PCR, while the TCRdb copy is restricted to in-frame clones and leaves out a portion. The table has 190,000 or so clones, 79% seen once. Sequencing was done on a sample of PBMCs. The receptors originated from a male donor in good health and CMV-seropositive. Each CDR3 is given with its conserved first and last residue. D genes are given only for firm matches. Part of the rows lack a size; the others show once, few, many or a class for expanded clones.

J gene | D gene | V gene | clone size | CDR3 length | CDR3 protein | CDR3 DNA
TRBJ2-7 | TRBD1 | TRBV7-3 | . | 14 | CASSHLGQGFEQYF | TGTGCCAGCAGCCATTTGGGACAGGGGTTTGAGCAGTACTTC
TRBJ1-1 | TRBD1 | TRBV6-5 | . | 14 | CASIRDRGGTEAFF | TGTGCCAGCATACGCGACAGGGGCGGGACTGAAGCTTTCTTT
TRBJ2-7 | TRBD1 | TRBV5-4 | . | 15 | CASSSPTGGIYEQYF | TGTGCCAGCAGCTCCCCGACAGGGGGCATCTACGAGCAGTACTTC
TRBJ1-5 | . | TRBV19 | once | 13 | CATQRYSNQPQHF | TGTGCCACCCAGCGGTATAGCAATCAGCCCCAGCATTTT
TRBJ2-2 | . | TRBV6-5 | once | 14 | CASRVRQRTGELFF | TGTGCCAGCAGGGTGCGACAGAGGACCGGGGAGCTGTTTTTT
TRBJ2-1 | . | TRBV7-3 | few | 14 | CASSLTSVYNERFF | TGTGCCAGCAGCTTAACGTCCGTGTACAATGAGCGTTTCTTC
TRBJ2-7 | TRBD2 | TRBV5-4 | . | 15 | CASSPGTSGSNEQYF | TGTGCCAGCAGCCCGGGGACTAGCGGGAGCAACGAGCAGTACTTC
TRBJ2-1 | . | TRBV18 | . | 17 | CASSQGGLVTGMNEQFF | TGTGCCAGCTCCCAGGGGGGACTAGTTACGGGTATGAATGAGCAGTTCTTC
TRBJ2-5 | TRBD2 | TRBV11-2 | . | 14 | CASSRTSGGETQYF | TGTGCCAGCAGCCGGACTAGCGGGGGTGAGACCCAGTACTTC
TRBJ2-2 | TRBD2 | TRBV29-1 | . | 14 | CSVEEGGDTGELFF | TGCAGCGTTGAAGAGGGAGGGGACACCGGGGAGCTGTTTTTT
TRBJ2-7 | TRBD2 | TRBV5-1 | . | 15 | CASSLTGTSGAEQYF | TGCGCCAGCAGCTTGACCGGGACTAGCGGGGCCGAGCAGTACTTC
TRBJ2-1 | . | TRBV25-1 | . | 14 | CASSEPPLGNEQFF | TGTGCCAGCAGTGAACCCCCCCTAGGTAATGAGCAGTTCTTC
TRBJ2-7 | . | TRBV2 | . | 13 | CASSVTGVYEQYF | TGTGCCAGCAGTGTCACGGGGGTCTACGAGCAGTACTTC
TRBJ1-5 | TRBD1 | TRBV27 | . | 15 | CASSPTGELNQPQHF | TGTGCCAGCAGCCCGACAGGGGAGCTTAATCAGCCCCAGCATTTT
TRBJ2-5 | TRBD2 | TRBV25-1 | . | 15 | CASSARTSRQETQYF | TGTGCCAGCAGTGCCCGGACTAGTCGTCAAGAGACCCAGTACTTC
TRBJ2-7 | . | TRBV5-6 | . | 17 | CASTLLKGGGASSEQYF | TGTGCCAGCACCTTATTAAAGGGAGGGGGGGCTTCTTCGGAGCAGTACTTC
TRBJ1-3 | TRBD1 | TRBV5-6 | . | 16 | CASSWGQGRKGNTIYF | TGTGCCAGCAGCTGGGGACAGGGAAGGAAGGGAAACACCATATATTTT
TRBJ2-1 | TRBD2 | TRBV4-1 | . | 16 | CASSQSPSGGYNEQFF | TGCGCCAGCAGCCAGTCACCTAGCGGGGGGTACAATGAGCAGTTCTTC
TRBJ2-7 | TRBD1 | TRBV7-2 | . | 15 | CASSLETGPSYEQYF | TGTGCCAGCAGCTTAGAGACAGGGCCCTCCTACGAGCAGTACTTC
TRBJ2-7 | . | TRBV29-1 | . | 14 | CSVVRTSSFYEQYF | TGCAGCGTTGTACGTACTAGCAGCTTCTACGAGCAGTACTTC
TRBJ2-3 | . | TRBV4-2 | . | 14 | CASSRRQRTDTQYF | TGTGCCAGCAGCCGGAGACAGCGCACAGATACGCAGTATTTT
TRBJ2-2 | TRBD2 | TRBV6-6 | . | 16 | CASSYTGLAVTGELFF | TGTGCCAGCAGTTACACTGGACTAGCGGTCACCGGGGAGCTGTTTTTT
TRBJ2-1 | TRBD2 | TRBV30 | . | 14 | CAWRSSGGGNEQFF | TGTGCCTGGAGATCTAGCGGGGGAGGGAATGAGCAGTTCTTC
TRBJ1-1 | . | TRBV10-3 | . | 13 | CAISESGYTEAFF | TGTGCCATCAGTGAATCAGGGTACACTGAAGCTTTCTTT
TRBJ2-1 | TRBD2 | TRBV9 | . | 14 | CASARAGERNEQFF | TGTGCCAGCGCGCGGGCGGGAGAGAGGAATGAGCAGTTCTTC
TRBJ2-2 | TRBD2 | TRBV13 | . | 16 | CASSILGAGVTGELFF | TGTGCCAGCAGCATCCTTGGGGCGGGGGTTACCGGGGAGCTGTTTTTT
TRBJ1-4 | . | TRBV7-2 | . | 13 | CASSGRGGEKLFF | TGTGCCAGCAGCGGGAGGGGTGGGGAAAAACTGTTTTTT
TRBJ2-7 | . | TRBV28 | few | 14 | CASSIGGPEYEQYF | TGTGCCAGCAGTATTGGAGGGCCGGAGTACGAGCAGTACTTC
TRBJ2-5 | . | TRBV4-3 | . | 15 | CASSQDPYREETQYF | TGCGCCAGCAGCCAAGATCCGTACAGGGAAGAGACCCAGTACTTC
TRBJ1-1 | TRBD1 | TRBV30 | . | 13 | CASRTGTNTEAFF | TGTGCCTCGAGGACAGGCACGAACACTGAAGCTTTCTTT
TRBJ2-7 | . | TRBV7-8 | . | 15 | CASSLSSVGGREQYF | TGTGCCAGCAGCTTATCGTCGGTCGGGGGACGCGAGCAGTACTTC
TRBJ2-3 | . | TRBV19 | . | 12 | CASSPGVGTQYF | TGTGCCAGTAGTCCCGGGGTTGGTACGCAGTATTTT
TRBJ2-1 | TRBD2 | TRBV7-7 | . | 16 | CASSLSGVSSYNEQFF | TGTGCCAGCAGCCTTAGCGGGGTGAGCTCCTACAATGAGCAGTTCTTC
TRBJ2-1 | . | TRBV28 | . | 14 | CASSLGYRGNEQFF | TGTGCCAGCAGTTTAGGGTATAGAGGCAATGAGCAGTTCTTC
TRBJ2-1 | . | TRBV19 | . | 13 | CASSQDRSNEQFF | TGTGCCAGTAGCCAGGACAGATCGAATGAGCAGTTCTTC
TRBJ1-2 | TRBD1 | TRBV28 | . | 14 | CASRRDRGSYGYTF | TGTGCCAGCAGAAGGGACAGGGGATCCTATGGCTACACCTTC
TRBJ2-2 | TRBD1 | TRBV5-1 | few | 15 | CASSLVAGGTGELFF | TGCGCCAGCAGCTTAGTTGCAGGGGGTACCGGGGAGCTGTTTTTT
TRBJ1-1 | TRBD1 | TRBV7-2 | . | 14 | CASSSRQGSTEAFF | TGTGCCAGCAGCTCTCGACAGGGGAGCACTGAAGCTTTCTTT
TRBJ1-1 | . | TRBV6-1 | . | 13 | CASSEYPGTEAFF | TGTGCCAGCAGTGAGTATCCGGGCACTGAAGCTTTCTTT
TRBJ2-6 | . | TRBV5-1 | . | 16 | CASSLAGGTGANVLTF | TGCGCCAGCAGCTTGGCCGGAGGGACTGGGGCCAACGTCCTGACTTTC
TRBJ1-2 | . | TRBV23-1 | . | 15 | CASSRRRGANYGYTF | TGCGCCAGCAGTCGCCGCCGTGGAGCTAACTATGGCTACACCTTC
TRBJ2-2 | TRBD2 | TRBV7-3 | . | 15 | CASSLIGRGTGELFF | TGTGCCAGCAGCTTAATTGGGAGGGGCACCGGGGAGCTGTTTTTT
TRBJ2-7 | . | TRBV20-1 | . | 10 | CSAGSYEQYF | TGCAGTGCTGGGAGTTACGAGCAGTACTTC
TRBJ2-7 | TRBD2 | TRBV6-5 | . | 14 | CASSYGLAGGEQYF | TGTGCCAGCAGTTACGGGCTAGCGGGAGGCGAGCAGTACTTC
TRBJ2-2 | . | TRBV9 | . | 17 | CASSPDRLTRNTGELFF | TGTGCCAGCAGCCCAGACAGGCTTACACGGAACACCGGGGAGCTGTTTTTT
TRBJ2-7 | . | TRBV4-2 | . | 16 | CASSQDYSGTTYEQYF | TGTGCCAGCAGCCAAGACTATAGCGGAACCACCTACGAGCAGTACTTC
TRBJ2-7 | TRBD2 | TRBV4-2 | few | 17 | CASSQDGLAGGLYEQYF | TGTGCCAGCAGCCAAGATGGGCTAGCGGGAGGGCTCTACGAGCAGTACTTC
TRBJ1-2 | . | TRBV7-6 | . | 14 | CASSPLPSEYGYTF | TGTGCCAGCAGCCCCTTACCTTCCGAGTATGGCTACACCTTC
TRBJ1-5 | . | TRBV5-5 | . | 16 | CASSLAVFYSNQPQHF | TGTGCCAGCAGCTTGGCCGTCTTCTATAGCAATCAGCCCCAGCATTTT
TRBJ2-7 | . | TRBV7-3 | . | 14 | CASSLNSQAYEQYF | TGTGCCAGCAGCCTAAACAGCCAGGCCTACGAGCAGTACTTC
TRBJ2-7 | TRBD1 | TRBV18 | . | 12 | CASSQTGDEQYF | TGTGCCAGCTCACAGACAGGGGACGAGCAGTACTTC
TRBJ2-1 | TRBD1 | TRBV7-9 | . | 14 | CASRPGQGRNEQFF | TGTGCCAGCAGACCGGGACAGGGTCGGAATGAGCAGTTCTTC
TRBJ1-6 | TRBD1 | TRBV19 | . | 16 | CASSITTGTGDSPLHF | TGTGCCAGTAGTATAACAACCGGGACAGGGGACTCACCCCTCCACTTT
TRBJ1-1 | . | TRBV6-5 | . | 14 | CASSQLTGNTEAFF | TGTGCCAGCAGTCAGTTGACAGGAAACACTGAAGCTTTCTTT